The rows below give T cell receptor beta chains drawn from one sample of a study of T cell repertoires in cytomegalovirus infection. These receptors' targets are unknown. Each CDR3 protein is one row after TCRdb ran MiXCR on the reads. Of approximately 1,000,000 distinct CDR3 sequences in the sample, about 33% were seen once. The sequencing here drew on cultured CD8+ T cells from PBMCs, taken from culture after CMV antigen stimulation. The source is a human donor in good health (CMV status not recorded). Some clones in this sample may be carry-over from other donors' samples. CDR3s include the opening cysteine and the closing phenylalanine or tryptophan. A D gene is named only where the DNA matches it firmly. The size field is filled for only some rows; it gives once, few, many or a size class.

clone_size cdr3_length j_call v_call d_call cdr3_nt cdr3_aa
- 18 TRBJ2-2 TRBV2 TRBD1 TGTGCCAGCAGTGAACGTCCCGGGACAGGGTTCGACACCGGGGAGCTGTTTTTT CASSERPGTGFDTGELFF
few 19 TRBJ2-1 TRBV4-3 TRBD2 TGCGCCAGCAGCCAAGGCAATCCTCCGGGGGGGCTAAATTACAATGAGCAGTTCTTC CASSQGNPPGGLNYNEQFF
- 13 TRBJ1-2 TRBV19 - TGTGCCAGTAGTATAGGACAGAGCTATGGCTACACCTTC CASSIGQSYGYTF
- 13 TRBJ2-4 TRBV6-1 TRBD1 TGTGCCAGCAGTGCGGACAGGGCAAACATTCAGTACTTC CASSADRANIQYF
many 16 TRBJ2-2 TRBV10-3 TRBD2 TGTGCCATCAGTGGACGCCAGCGGGGGGTCTCCGGGGAGCTGTTTTTT CAISGRQRGVSGELFF
- 15 TRBJ2-5 TRBV5-1 TRBD2 TGCGCCAGCAGCTTGGTGCTAGCGGGGGAAGAGACCCAGTACTTC CASSLVLAGEETQYF
- 15 TRBJ1-5 TRBV12-3/TRBV12-4 TRBD1 TGTGCCAGCAGCCTGGACAGGGTAGGTTTTCAGCCCCAGCATTTT CASSLDRVGFQPQHF
- 14 TRBJ1-5 TRBV4-3 TRBD1 TGCGCCAGCAGCCAAGACGGACAGGGATCGCCCCAGCATTTT CASSQDGQGSPQHF
once 18 TRBJ1-1 TRBV6-6 - TGTGCCAGCAGTTACTCGACCCCCCGGGCAGGGAGGGACACTGAAGCTTTCTTT CASSYSTPRAGRDTEAFF
many 15 TRBJ2-3 TRBV7-9 - TGTGCCAGCAGCTTACACGACTTAGCGGCAGATACGCAGTATTTT CASSLHDLAADTQYF
many 15 TRBJ2-5 TRBV7-6 TRBD2 TGTGCCAGCAGCCCCCTAGCGGGGGGGCGGGAGACCCAGTACTTC CASSPLAGGRETQYF
many 11 TRBJ2-7 TRBV24-1 - TGTGCCACCTCGGACAGCTACGAGCAGTACTTC CATSDSYEQYF
few 15 TRBJ1-1 TRBV19 TRBD1 TGTGCCAGTAGCATGGGACAGGCCATGGGCACTGAAGCTTTCTTT CASSMGQAMGTEAFF
many 14 TRBJ2-3 TRBV7-2 TRBD1 TGTGCCAGCAGCTACAGGGGTTTTGGAGATACGCAGTATTTT CASSYRGFGDTQYF
few 13 TRBJ1-2 TRBV2 TRBD1 TGTGCCAGCAGACTCAACAGGGGTCTGGGCTACACCTTC CASRLNRGLGYTF
few 14 TRBJ1-2 TRBV27 - TGTGCCAGCAGCCCGGGACAAACCAGCTATGGCTACACCTTC CASSPGQTSYGYTF
once 16 TRBJ2-5 TRBV15 TRBD2 TGTGCCACCAGCAGCGAGCGGGGGGGCCTTCGGGAGACCCAGTACTTC CATSSERGGLRETQYF
- 18 TRBJ2-3 TRBV19 TRBD2 TGTGCCAGTAGTATAGATCCGCCCCTAGCGGGGGGGCCAGATACGCAGTATTTT CASSIDPPLAGGPDTQYF
once 15 TRBJ2-7 TRBV27 TRBD1 TGTGCCAGCAGTTTCGGACAGGGTATTACCTACGAGCAGTACTTC CASSFGQGITYEQYF
- 15 TRBJ2-3 TRBV28 - TGTGCCAGCAGTTTAATTAGCGGAATCACAGATACGCAGTATTTT CASSLISGITDTQYF
few 13 TRBJ1-2 TRBV19 - TGTGCCAGTAGTGGAACGACATCGCGGGGCTACACCTTC CASSGTTSRGYTF
many 19 TRBJ2-2 TRBV7-2 - TGTGCCAGCAGCTTGGCGGAGGACAGCTACTTAACGAACACCGGGGAGCTGTTTTTT CASSLAEDSYLTNTGELFF
few 14 TRBJ1-4 TRBV10-3 - TGTGCCATCAGGATAGGACCGAGAGATGAAAAACTGTTTTTT CAIRIGPRDEKLFF
few 16 TRBJ1-1 TRBV10-1 TRBD1 TGCGCCAGCAGTGAAGCCCCAGGGGGCTGGAACACTGAAGCTTTCTTT CASSEAPGGWNTEAFF
few 14 TRBJ2-2 TRBV10-3 - TGTGCCATCAGTGAAAGTGCGAACACCGGGGAGCTGTTTTTT CAISESANTGELFF
few 15 TRBJ2-2 TRBV6-5 - TGTGCCAGCAGCCAACGACAAGACGGCGCCGGGGAGCTGTTTTTT CASSQRQDGAGELFF
- 15 TRBJ1-1 TRBV6-2/TRBV6-3 - TGTGCCAGCAGCGGAGCGGGACGTTGGAACACTGAAGCTTTCTTT CASSGAGRWNTEAFF
- 14 TRBJ1-4 TRBV25-1 TRBD1 TGTGCCAGCAGTGAGTACAGGGGTTGGGAAAAACTGTTTTTT CASSEYRGWEKLFF
- 14 TRBJ2-3 TRBV7-9 - TGTGCCAGCAGCTTAGAGAAAGAAGCAGATACGCAGTATTTT CASSLEKEADTQYF
few 17 TRBJ2-3 TRBV15 TRBD2 TGTGCCACCAGCAGAGGGGGACTAGCGGGGGTCGCAGATACGCAGTATTTT CATSRGGLAGVADTQYF